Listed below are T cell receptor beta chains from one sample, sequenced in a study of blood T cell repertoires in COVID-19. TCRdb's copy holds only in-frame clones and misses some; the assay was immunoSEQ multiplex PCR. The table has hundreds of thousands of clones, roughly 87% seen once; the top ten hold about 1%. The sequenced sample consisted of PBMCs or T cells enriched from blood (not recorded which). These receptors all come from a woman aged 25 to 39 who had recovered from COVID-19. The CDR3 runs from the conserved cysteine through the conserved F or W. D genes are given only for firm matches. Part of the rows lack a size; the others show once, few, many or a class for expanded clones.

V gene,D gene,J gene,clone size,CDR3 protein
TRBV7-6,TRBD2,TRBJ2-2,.,CASSLGLAVTLRGGELFF
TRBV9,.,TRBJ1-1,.,CASSVKPGMDEAFF
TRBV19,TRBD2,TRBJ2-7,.,CASSPRRRGLTYEQYF
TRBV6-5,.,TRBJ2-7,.,CASSPDSPYEQYF
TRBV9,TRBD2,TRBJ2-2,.,CASSDLAANTGELFF
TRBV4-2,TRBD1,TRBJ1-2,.,CASSRPVDRSYGYTF
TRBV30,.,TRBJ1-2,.,CAWNLPSRGYTF
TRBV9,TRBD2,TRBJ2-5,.,CASSGTSWETQYF
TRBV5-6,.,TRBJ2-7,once,CASSLGRGEQYF
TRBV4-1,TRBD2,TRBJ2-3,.,CASSQDASGRALDTQYF
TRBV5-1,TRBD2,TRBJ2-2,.,CASSPGLAGVTGELFF
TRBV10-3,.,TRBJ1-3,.,CAISERGDGGNTIYF
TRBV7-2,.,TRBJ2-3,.,CASSLQGSSTDTQYF
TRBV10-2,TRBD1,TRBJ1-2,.,CASSGQGANYGYTF
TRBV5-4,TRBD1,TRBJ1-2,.,CASSSRTGGNYGYTF
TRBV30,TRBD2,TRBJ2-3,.,CAWSVTSGAFIGTDTQYF
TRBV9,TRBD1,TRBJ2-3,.,CASSLQGRTGVDTQYF
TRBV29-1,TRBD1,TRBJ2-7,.,CSVGTGGYEQYF
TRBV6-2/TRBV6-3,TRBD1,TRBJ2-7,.,CASSYLPGGAYEQYF
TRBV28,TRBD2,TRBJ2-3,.,CASSLFGGTGFF
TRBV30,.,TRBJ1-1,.,CAFTRGHTEAFF
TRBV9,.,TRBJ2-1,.,CASSVGPGDFHYNEQFF
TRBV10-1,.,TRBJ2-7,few,CASSEGGEQYF
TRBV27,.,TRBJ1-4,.,CATRGGGSEKLFF
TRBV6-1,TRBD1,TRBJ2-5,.,CASSEGQGAITQYF
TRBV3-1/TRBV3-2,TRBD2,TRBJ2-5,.,CASSLGGGKETQYF
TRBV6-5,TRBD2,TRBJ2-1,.,CASSFRLAETREQFF
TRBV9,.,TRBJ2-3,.,CASSPTWRGRGTDTQYF
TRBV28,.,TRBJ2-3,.,CASSEGGDTQYF